The 30 T cell receptor beta chains below come from one sample, sequenced in a study of OX40 agonist ivuxolimab in advanced cancers. This table comes from immunoSEQ multiplex PCR, and its TCRdb copy is limited to in-frame clones, with some not included. The sample has some 59,000 clones, about 85% seen once; the top ten hold 16%. The specimen comprised CD4+ or CD8+ T cells sorted from blood, sampled in a trial of the OX40 agonist ivuxolimab. The receptors shown here come from an adult with an advanced solid tumor such as melanoma, head and neck, liver or kidney cancer.

The DNA for the CDR3 is TGTGCCAGCAGCTCTAGCGGGAGGATGACCGGAGTCGAGCAGTACTTC. Translated: CASSSSGRMTGVEQYF. The chain is built from TRBV5-8 and TRBJ2-7, with TRBD2 matching over 11 bases. V trimming: 3 bases; J trimming: 6 bases; junction bases outside the gene matches: 11. This CDR3 has 16 residues. Germline loops: CDR1 SGHTS, CDR2 YDEGEE.

This chain joins TRBV30 and TRBJ2-7, with 7 positions matching TRBD2. V gave up 2 bases and J gave up 5 bases; unmatched junction bases: 3. Germline lookup yields CDR1 GTSNPN and CDR2 SVGIG (reference sequence). The CDR3 runs to 12 residues. The CDR3 bases are TGTGCCTGGAGTCCGACTAGCAACGAGCAGTACTTC. Protein: CAWSPTSNEQYF.

This chain links TRBV30 with TRBJ2-7; 7 positions match TRBD1. Germline trimming cut 7 bases from V and 9 bases from J; bases unmatched to any gene: 9. Germline lookup yields CDR1 GTSNPN and CDR2 SVGIG (reference sequence). CDR3 length: 11 residues. The CDR3 sequence is CASDKGAGQYF. The CDR3 DNA reads TGTGCCTCGGACAAGGGGGCCGGGCAGTACTTC.

The J gene is TRBJ2-7, the V gene TRBV5-1; perhaps TRBD1 as D (6 bases). This CDR3 has 14 residues. The germline V and J ends were trimmed by 0 bases and 2 bases, with 9 bases remaining between them. Looked up from germline, CDR1 is SGHRS and CDR2 is YFSETQ. The DNA of the CDR3 is TGCGCCAGCAGCTTGGCACCAGGGGCCTACGAGCAGTACTTC. This encodes CASSLAPGAYEQYF. Combining the CDR3 with reference TRBV5-1 and TRBJ2-7 gives the whole variable domain KAGVTQTPRYLIKTRGQQVTLSCSPISGHRSVSWYQQTPGQGLQFLFEYFSETQRNKGNFPGRFSGRQFSNSRSEMNVSTLELGDSALYLCASSLAPGAYEQYFGPGTRLTVT.

V and J are TRBV9 and TRBJ2-3; 13 nucleotides agree with TRBD2. The V segment lost 4 bases and the J segment 5 bases; nucleotides outside the gene matches: 7. The CDR3 covers 16 residues. Per the germline V gene, CDR1 is SGDLS and CDR2 is YYNGEE. The CDR3 sequence is CASSPRTSGSGDTQYF. The CDR3, as DNA: TGTGCCAGCAGCCCGCGGACTAGCGGGAGTGGAGATACGCAGTATTTT.

The genes are TRBV19 and TRBJ1-5; D possibly corresponds to TRBD1 (6 bases). V lost 8 bases and J 6 bases, leaving 23 bases between the germline ends. This CDR3 is built from 16 residues. Looked up from germline, CDR1 is LNHDA and CDR2 is SQIVND (reference sequence). The chain's CDR3 is CASGPLSRGNSQPQHF. Written as DNA, the CDR3 is TGTGCCAGTGGACCCCTGAGCAGGGGAAATAGTCAGCCCCAGCATTTT.

The gene calls are TRBV30 and TRBJ1-5, with D hard to call. The V and J ends lost 5 bases and 6 bases respectively, with 11 bases between them. This CDR3 spans 12 amino acids. Germline V gives CDR1 GTSNPN, CDR2 SVGIG (reference sequence). CDR3 residues: CAWDGFGQPQHF. The CDR3 coding sequence is TGTGCCTGGGACGGATTCGGTCAGCCCCAGCATTTT. The full variable domain, in which reference TRBV30 and TRBJ1-5 provide the parts outside the CDR3, is SQTIHQWPATLVQPVGSPLSLECTVEGTSNPNLYWYRQAAGRGLQLLFYSVGIGQISSEVPQNLSASRPQDRQFILSSKKLLLSDSGFYLCAWDGFGQPQHFGDGTRLSIL.

The gene calls are TRBV7-8 and TRBJ2-3, with TRBD1 identical over 7 bases. With V trimmed by 5 bases and J by 0 bases, 2 bases remained unmatched. CDR3 length: 14 amino acids. From germline, CDR1 is SGHVS and CDR2 FQNEAQ. CDR3 residues: CASSRQGSTDTQYF. The CDR3, as DNA: TGTGCCAGCAGCCGACAGGGCAGCACAGATACGCAGTATTTT. Full variable domain (remainder filled in from reference TRBV7-8 and TRBJ2-3): GAGVSQSPRYKVAKRGQDVALRCDPISGHVSLFWYQQALGQGPEFLTYFQNEAQLDKSGLPSDRFFAERPEGSVSTLKIQRTQQEDSAVYLCASSRQGSTDTQYFGPGTRLTVL.

The count of this clone is one. This chain joins TRBV28 and TRBJ2-3; D not certain. Trimming removed 3 bases from V and 0 bases from J, with 10 bases in between. The germline V gene has CDR1 MDHEN and CDR2 SYDVKM. This CDR3 has 15 amino acids. The CDR3 nucleotides are TGTGCCAGCAGTTTTTCCGGTCGTAGCACAGATACGCAGTATTTT. Amino acid sequence: CASSFSGRSTDTQYF.

The genes are TRBV25-1 and TRBJ1-5; D remains unclear. Germline CDR1 reads MGHDK; CDR2 reads SYGVNS. V lost 4 bases and J 2 bases, leaving 9 bases between the germline ends. The CDR3 spans 14 residues. The chain's CDR3 is CASSAARGNQPQHF. For the CDR3, the DNA is TGTGCCAGCAGTGCTGCGCGTGGCAATCAGCCCCAGCATTTT.

V is TRBV30 and J is TRBJ1-1, with D possibly being TRBD1 (6 bases). The CDR3 length is 14 residues. The germline gives CDR1 GTSNPN, CDR2 SVGIG (reference sequence). The germline V and J ends were trimmed by 2 bases and 4 bases, with 14 bases remaining between them. The CDR3: CAWSWPTGSTEAFF. The CDR3 DNA reads TGTGCCTGGAGTTGGCCGACAGGCAGCACTGAAGCTTTCTTT.

The J gene is TRBJ1-4, the V gene TRBV4-1; D is undetermined. The CDR3 loop spans 16 amino acids. Germline lookup yields CDR1 MGHRA and CDR2 YSYEKL. The ends were cut back, 4 bases at V and 6 bases at J, with 18 bases in the middle. The CDR3 DNA sequence: TGCGCCAGCAGCCTCGGAAATAATATGGTGGATGAAAAACTGTTTTTT. This translates into CASSLGNNMVDEKLFF.

The V gene is TRBV29-1, the J gene TRBJ1-2, with a tentative D call TRBD1 (6 bases). The CDR3 has 14 amino acids. The germline gives CDR1 SQVTM, CDR2 ANQGSEA. The V and J ends lost 6 bases and 1 base respectively, with 15 bases between them. Here the CDR3 reads CSVTTGRYNYGYTF. CDR3 in DNA: TGCAGCGTCACAACAGGGCGCTATAACTATGGCTACACCTTC. The full variable domain, completed using reference TRBV29-1 and TRBJ1-2, is SAVISQKPSRDICQRGTSLTIQCQVDSQVTMMFWYRQQPGQSLTLIATANQGSEATYESGFVIDKFPISRPNLTFSTLTVSNMSPEDSSIYLCSVTTGRYNYGYTFGSGTRLTVV.

The CDR3 nucleotides are TGTGCCAGCAGCTTGTCAGACAGGGTATACGAGCAGTACTTC. Protein product: CASSLSDRVYEQYF. This chain joins TRBV5-5 and TRBJ2-7, with 7 bases fitting TRBD1. Germline assignment: CDR1 SGHKS and CDR2 YYEKEE (reference sequence). With V trimmed by 1 base and J by 4 bases, 5 bases remained unmatched. This CDR3 comprises 14 residues.

The J gene is TRBJ2-6, the V gene TRBV18, with 12 bases aligning to TRBD1. Per germline, CDR1 KGHSH and CDR2 LQKENI. With 2 bases clipped from V and 3 bases from J, the junction kept 2 bases outside the gene matches. CDR3 length: 17 residues. CDR3: CASSPGTGGLGANVLTF. CDR3 DNA: TGTGCCAGCTCACCAGGGACAGGGGGCCTTGGGGCCAACGTCCTGACTTTC.

V gene TRBV13 combines with J gene TRBJ2-5; no reliable D call. The CDR3 totals 11 residues. Trimming took 6 bases from V and 3 from J, leaving 5 bases between them. Germline V gives CDR1 PRHDT, CDR2 FYEKMQ (reference sequence). The CDR3 DNA is TGTGCCAGCAGTTGGAAAGAGACCCAGTACTTC. Its protein is CASSWKETQYF.

This chain joins TRBV19 and TRBJ1-2; tentatively, D is TRBD1 (6 bases). Between the trimmed V and J ends, which lost 6 bases and 2 bases, there was a span of 16 bases. Looked up from germline, CDR1 is LNHDA and CDR2 is SQIVND (reference sequence). This CDR3 is built from 15 residues. CDR3 sequence reads: CASRADSAGNYGYTF. In nucleotides, the CDR3 is TGTGCCAGTAGGGCGGACAGTGCGGGAAACTATGGCTACACCTTC. Full variable domain (rest looked up from reference TRBV19 and TRBJ1-2): DGGITQSPKYLFRKEGQNVTLSCEQNLNHDAMYWYRQDPGQGLRLIYYSQIVNDFQKGDIAEGYSVSREKKESFPLTVTSAQKNPTAFYLCASRADSAGNYGYTFGSGTRLTVV.

The genes are TRBV30 and TRBJ1-4, with 7 positions matching TRBD1. CDR3 length: 15 amino acids. V shed 4 bases, J shed 0 bases, and the junction held 5 bases outside the gene matches. Germline lookup yields CDR1 GTSNPN and CDR2 SVGIG (reference sequence). The CDR3 loop is CAWTGQTTTNEKLFF. The CDR3 region has the DNA TGTGCCTGGACGGGACAGACCACAACTAATGAAAAACTGTTTTTT.

The chain uses TRBV28 and TRBJ2-2; D not resolved. Looked up from germline, CDR1 is MDHEN and CDR2 is SYDVKM. The CDR3 loop spans 17 amino acids. V lost 4 bases and J lost 0, with 15 bases in between. The CDR3 sequence: CASSYRLVGPNTGELFF. The CDR3 DNA reads as TGTGCCAGCAGTTATCGCTTGGTCGGCCCGAACACCGGGGAGCTGTTTTTT.

The chain recombines TRBV15 with TRBJ1-1; D gene ambiguous. Per germline, CDR1 LNHNV and CDR2 YYDKDF (reference sequence). CDR3 length equals 15 residues. Trimming cost V 2 bases and J 2 bases, with 12 bases left between them. The CDR3 DNA sequence: TGTGCCACCAGCAGACCCGGGGAGGTTAACACTGAAGCTTTCTTT. Residues: CATSRPGEVNTEAFF.

The chain links TRBV6-6 to TRBJ1-4, with 12 bases fitting TRBD1. Germline V gene lookup returns CDR1 MNHNY and CDR2 SVGAGI (reference sequence). V gave up 2 bases and J gave up 8 bases; unmatched junction bases: 3. The CDR3 spans 15 residues. The CDR3 is CASSYAGTGGEKLFF. As DNA, the CDR3 is TGTGCCAGCAGTTACGCTGGGACAGGGGGCGAAAAACTGTTTTTT.

The sample holds a few counts of this clone. This chain links TRBV2 with TRBJ1-5; TRBD1 agrees at 10 bases. CDR1 is SNHLY and CDR2 is FYNNEI in the germline V gene. CDR3 length equals 14 residues. V lost 5 bases, J lost 6 bases, and 4 bases stayed unmatched. The CDR3 spells CASSWDRGVQPQHF. The CDR3 coding sequence is TGTGCCAGCAGTTGGGACAGGGGTGTTCAGCCCCAGCATTTT.

The genes are TRBV18 and TRBJ2-3; 10 positions match TRBD2. J lost 2 bases, V lost 3 bases, and 2 bases had no gene match. Per germline, CDR1 KGHSH and CDR2 LQKENI. The CDR3 loop spans 15 amino acids. The CDR3 here is CASSPGLALTDTQYF. The CDR3 bases are TGTGCCAGCTCACCGGGACTAGCGCTCACAGATACGCAGTATTTT.

This clone was seen once. V and J are TRBV28 and TRBJ2-1, with D unresolved. The germline V gene has CDR1 MDHEN and CDR2 SYDVKM. This CDR3 is built from 12 residues. Trimming left V 3 bases short and J 6 bases short, with 6 bases between. In nucleotides, the CDR3 is TGTGCCAGCAGTTTGCTCGGCAATGAGCAGTTCTTC. Protein: CASSLLGNEQFF.

The rearrangement uses TRBV19 and TRBJ1-1, with D possibly TRBD1 on 5 matching bases. The CDR3 has 16 amino acids. Germline-derived CDR1 and CDR2 are LNHDA and SQIVND (reference sequence). V dropped 0 bases and J dropped 1 base, with 12 bases sitting between them. The CDR3 spells CASSIDPGQGNTEAFF. CDR3 in DNA: TGTGCCAGTAGTATAGATCCGGGGCAGGGGAACACTGAAGCTTTCTTT.

The chain recombines TRBV7-9 with TRBJ1-2; the D gene is possibly TRBD1 (5 bases). V dropped 5 bases and J dropped 8 bases, with 12 bases sitting between them. There are 12 residues in the CDR3. Germline-derived CDR1 and CDR2 are SEHNR and FQNEAQ (reference sequence). The CDR3 region is CASSLEGPGYTF. The CDR3 DNA reads TGTGCCAGCAGCCTTGAGGGGCCCGGCTACACCTTC.

V and J are TRBV6-5 and TRBJ2-7; 9 bases agree with TRBD1. V lost 5 bases to trimming and J lost 1 base; unmatched junction nucleotides: 6. CDR3 size: 15 residues. The germline CDR1 and CDR2 sequences are MNHEY and SVGAGI. CDR3 DNA: TGTGCCAGCAGTCCCTCGGGACAGGGTTCCTACGAGCAGTACTTC. Translation gives CASSPSGQGSYEQYF.

DNA for the CDR3: TGTGCCAGCAGTGATAGGGGGTACTGGGGGGTCTCCTACAATGAGCAGTTCTTC. It specifies CASSDRGYWGVSYNEQFF. V is TRBV2 and J is TRBJ2-1; D might be TRBD1 or TRBD2, each matching 6 bases. The CDR3 has 18 residues. V lost 3 bases and J 0 bases, leaving 18 bases between the germline ends. Germline CDR1 SNHLY, CDR2 FYNNEI.

This rearrangement joins TRBV28 to TRBJ1-5; D is unresolved. The CDR3 runs to 13 residues. V was pared by 7 bases and J by 1 base, with 8 bases between. Germline V gene lookup returns CDR1 MDHEN and CDR2 SYDVKM. CDR3 amino acids: CASKYGSNQPQHF. The CDR3 DNA sequence: TGTGCCAGCAAGTATGGGAGCAATCAGCCCCAGCATTTT.

This chain connects TRBV4-2 to TRBJ2-7; 7 bases are shared with TRBD1. Germline V CDR1 and CDR2: LGHNA, YNFKEQ. The V gene end was trimmed by 3 bases and the J gene end by 4 bases; junction bases not matched to a gene: 9. This CDR3 comprises 15 residues. In DNA form, the CDR3 reads TGTGCCAGCAGCCATCTGGACAGGAACTTTTACGAGCAGTACTTC. As protein: CASSHLDRNFYEQYF.